This TCR beta chain originates from a study of PD-L1 blockade in urothelial cancer. Described time point: pretreatment peripheral blood. This CDR3 is 15 amino acids long. V lost 0 bases to trimming and J lost 0 bases, with 9 bases between them. Germline V gene sequence: CDR1 SGHTS, CDR2 YDEGEE. The table came from immunoSEQ multiplex PCR; TCRdb's copy has only in-frame clones and leaves some out. Of over 35,000 clones in the sample, around 85% were seen once. This chain uses TRBV5-8 with TRBJ1-1; a possible D gene is TRBD1 (6 bases). The sequencing here drew on PBMCs, taken around atezolizumab (anti-PD-L1) treatment. This TCR derives from a man aged 80 or over with urothelial cancer. The CDR3 DNA follows: TGTGCCAGCAGCTTGGGACAGGTTTTGAACACTGAAGCTTTCTTT. Translating it yields CASSLGQVLNTEAFF.